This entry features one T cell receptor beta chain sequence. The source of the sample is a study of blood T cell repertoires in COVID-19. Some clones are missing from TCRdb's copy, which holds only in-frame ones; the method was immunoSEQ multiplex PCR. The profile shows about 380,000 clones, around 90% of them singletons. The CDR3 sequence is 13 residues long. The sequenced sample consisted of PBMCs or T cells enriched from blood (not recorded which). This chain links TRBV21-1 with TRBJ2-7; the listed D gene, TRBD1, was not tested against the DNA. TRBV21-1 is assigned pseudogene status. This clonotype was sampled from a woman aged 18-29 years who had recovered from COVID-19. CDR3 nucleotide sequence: TGTGCCAGCAGCAAAGTGGTTGGGCGCGAGCAGTACTTC. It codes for CASSKVVGREQYF.